The 25 T cell receptor beta chains presented below share a single source sample, sequenced in a study of blood T cells in healthy people across ages. For the second PCR, which ran for roughly 7 to 11 cycles, a sample-barcoded 5' primer and a J-beta primer mix were used. Each CDR3 protein gets one entry after TCRdb re-called the 5' RACE reads with MiXCR. The sample includes over 750,000 distinct CDR3 sequences, more than 20% of them seen just once. This same sample was also part of a study on T cells of mothers and their children.

Input material: blood. These receptors originate from a boy aged 5-17 years in good health.

The rearrangement links TRBV10-3 to TRBJ2-5, with 7 positions matching TRBD2. This CDR3 region has 14 residues. Germline CDR1 ENHRY, CDR2 SYGVKD. Trimming at V came to 4 bases and at J to 1 base, leaving 3 bases not matched to a gene. The CDR3 here is CAISGSSGQETQYF. The DNA of the CDR3 is TGTGCCATCAGTGGCTCTAGCGGCCAAGAGACCCAGTACTTC.

This clonotype has just a few counts. The genes are TRBV12-3 or TRBV12-4 and TRBJ2-2, with no clear D. The CDR3 totals 14 residues. Between the trimmed V and J ends, which lost 6 bases and 0 bases, there was a span of 8 bases. CDR3 amino acids: CASRWATNTGELFF. The CDR3, as DNA: TGTGCCAGCAGGTGGGCCACGAACACCGGGGAGCTGTTTTTT.

The chain is built from TRBV6-1 and TRBJ2-2, with D possibly being TRBD2 (6 bases). CDR3 size: 15 residues. V shed 7 bases and J shed 5 bases, with 17 bases lying between them. Per the germline V gene, CDR1 is MNHNS and CDR2 is SASEGT. The CDR3 region is CASTGAGRRTGELFF. The DNA for the CDR3 is TGTGCCAGCACCGGTGCAGGGAGGAGAACCGGGGAGCTGTTTTTT.

This rearrangement joins TRBV29-1 to TRBJ2-1, with a weak D call TRBD1 (6 bases). Germline assignment: CDR1 SQVTM and CDR2 ANQGSEA. V shed 0 bases and J shed 4 bases, with 16 bases lying between them. The CDR3 is 16 amino acids. The CDR3 loop reads CSVEDLDSRRYNEQFF. The DNA for the CDR3 is TGCAGCGTTGAAGATCTGGACAGCAGACGTTACAATGAGCAGTTCTTC.

The table lists this clonotype with a count of one. The gene calls are TRBV19 and TRBJ2-1, with D perhaps TRBD1 (5 bases). The germline V gene has CDR1 LNHDA and CDR2 SQIVND (reference sequence). The CDR3 is 17 residues long. V was cut by 4 bases and J by 7 bases, with 23 bases left in between. The CDR3 spells CASSKFFISAGLNEQFF. CDR3 nucleotide sequence: TGTGCCAGTAGTAAGTTCTTTATCTCGGCAGGGCTGAATGAGCAGTTCTTC.

This clonotype was observed a handful of times. The chain has TRBV7-2 and TRBJ2-1; 11 bases map to TRBD2. V lost 6 bases to trimming and J lost 7 bases; unmatched junction nucleotides: 8. The CDR3 consists of 15 residues. Looked up from germline, CDR1 is SGHTA and CDR2 is FQGNSA. CDR3 coding DNA: TGTGCCAGCAGGGTAGCGGGAGGGCCCGGGAATGAGCAGTTCTTC. Amino acid sequence: CASRVAGGPGNEQFF. Filled out from reference TRBV7-2 and TRBJ2-1, the complete variable domain reads GAGVSQSPSNKVTEKGKDVELRCDPISGHTALYWYRQSLGQGLEFLIYFQGNSAPDKSGLPSDRFSAERTGGSVSTLTIQRTQQEDSAVYLCASRVAGGPGNEQFFGPGTRLTVL.

V is TRBV4-1 and J is TRBJ2-1; 11 nucleotides agree with TRBD2. The CDR3 extends over 20 amino acids. Germline values: CDR1 MGHRA, CDR2 YSYEKL. With 3 bases clipped from V and 4 bases from J, the junction kept 17 bases outside the gene matches. The CDR3 protein is CASSQAPGLAASKGYNEQFF. In nucleotides, the CDR3 is TGCGCCAGCAGCCAGGCCCCGGGACTAGCGGCCTCTAAGGGATACAATGAGCAGTTCTTC.

The chain carries TRBV3-1 and TRBJ2-5; 9 bases are a match to TRBD1. TRBJ2-7 matches the DNA end more closely, so the J call is doubtful. The V gene's germline CDR1 is LGHDT and CDR2 YNNKEL (reference sequence). This CDR3 contains 13 residues. As DNA, the CDR3 is TGTGCCAGCCGTCCCGGACAGGGGTACGAGCAGTACTTC. Its translation is CASRPGQGYEQYF.

The CDR3 DNA is TGTGCCAGCGGGACTACATCCCTGGAGCAGTACTTC. It codes for CASGTTSLEQYF. J is TRBJ2-7 and V is TRBV14; 7 nucleotides line up with TRBD2. There are 12 residues in the CDR3. The J segment lost 7 bases and the V segment lost 8 bases, leaving 8 bases of the junction unmatched. Germline lookup yields CDR1 SGHDN and CDR2 FVKESK.

The V gene is TRBV9, the J gene TRBJ1-5, with D possibly being TRBD1 (5 bases). There are 14 residues in the CDR3. The V and J ends lost 3 bases and 0 bases respectively, with 7 bases between them. Germline values: CDR1 SGDLS, CDR2 YYNGEE. CDR3: CASSADSSNQPQHF. For the CDR3, the DNA is TGTGCCAGCAGCGCCGACAGTAGCAATCAGCCCCAGCATTTT.

V is TRBV21-1 and J is TRBJ2-5; the D call of TRBD1 is as the table states it, not checked on the DNA. TRBV21-1 is annotated as a pseudogene. This CDR3 comprises 15 residues. This CDR3 reads CASSSGTGGRETQYF. In nucleotides, the CDR3 is TGTGCCAGCAGCTCCGGGACAGGGGGCCGGGAGACCCAGTACTTC.

This clonotype was seen a few times. The V gene is TRBV29-1, the J gene TRBJ2-7; no reliable D call. This CDR3 region has 14 residues. The V end lost 8 bases, the J end lost 3 bases, and 20 bases lay between the germline ends. Germline V gives CDR1 SQVTM, CDR2 ANQGSEA. CDR3 protein: CSPPPPDEDYEQYF. DNA for the CDR3: TGCAGCCCGCCGCCCCCCGACGAGGACTACGAGCAGTACTTC.

This clonotype has only a few counts. This chain uses TRBV6-6 with TRBJ2-1; 8 bases fit TRBD1. The length of the CDR3 is 16 residues. Germline V gene lookup returns CDR1 MNHNY and CDR2 SVGAGI (reference sequence). After removal of 2 bases from V and 6 bases from J, the junction contained 9 bases not matched to a gene. CDR3 in amino acids: CASSYNTGGRFNEQFF. CDR3 DNA sequence: TGTGCCAGCAGTTACAATACAGGGGGAAGGTTCAATGAGCAGTTCTTC.

A few counts support this clonotype. The chain couples TRBV12-3 or TRBV12-4 to TRBJ2-5; possible D gene TRBD1, 6 bases. This CDR3 contains 14 residues. Trimming removed 5 bases at V and 5 bases at J, with 15 bases between. The CDR3 reads CASSQTGKWETQYF. The CDR3 coding sequence is TGTGCCAGCAGTCAAACAGGGAAGTGGGAGACCCAGTACTTC.

This clonotype was found a few times. The chain uses TRBV19 and TRBJ2-7; 8 positions match TRBD1. Germline assignment: CDR1 LNHDA and CDR2 SQIVND (reference sequence). The CDR3 is made up of 15 amino acids. After removal of 2 bases from V and 5 bases from J, the junction contained 8 bases not matched to a gene. CDR3: CASSITPQGADEQYF. The CDR3 nucleotides are TGTGCCAGTAGTATAACACCCCAGGGGGCAGACGAGCAGTACTTC. The variable domain in full, with the rest retrieved from reference TRBV19 and TRBJ2-7, is DGGITQSPKYLFRKEGQNVTLSCEQNLNHDAMYWYRQDPGQGLRLIYYSQIVNDFQKGDIAEGYSVSREKKESFPLTVTSAQKNPTAFYLCASSITPQGADEQYFGPGTRLTVT.

J is TRBJ2-7 and V is TRBV7-2, with a possible D match to TRBD2 (6 bases). Trimming left V 0 bases short and J 4 bases short, with 10 bases between. From germline, CDR1 is SGHTA and CDR2 FQGNSA. This CDR3 has 14 amino acids. CDR3 nucleotides: TGTGCCAGCAGCTTAGCGGGGGGAATGTACGAGCAGTACTTC. Its protein product is CASSLAGGMYEQYF. Filled out from reference TRBV7-2 and TRBJ2-7, the complete variable domain reads GAGVSQSPSNKVTEKGKDVELRCDPISGHTALYWYRQSLGQGLEFLIYFQGNSAPDKSGLPSDRFSAERTGGSVSTLTIQRTQQEDSAVYLCASSLAGGMYEQYFGPGTRLTVT.

This chain joins TRBV25-1 and TRBJ2-7; D may be TRBD1 (5 bases). Germline V CDR1 and CDR2: MGHDK, SYGVNS. Trimming cost V 4 bases and J 6 bases, with 19 bases left between them. The CDR3 contains 15 residues. This chain's CDR3 is CASSGVGVSSFEQYF. CDR3 DNA sequence: TGTGCCAGCAGTGGGGTAGGGGTTTCCTCGTTCGAGCAGTACTTC.

This clonotype was counted a few times. The rearrangement uses TRBV7-9 and TRBJ2-1, with D perhaps matching TRBD2 (5 bases). This CDR3 is built from 16 residues. The V end was cut by 6 bases, the J end by 0 bases, with 15 bases between. CDR1 SEHNR and CDR2 FQNEAQ come from the germline V gene (reference sequence). CDR3 sequence: CASRSDFYYSYNEQFF. CDR3 bases: TGTGCCAGCAGATCGGACTTCTACTACTCCTACAATGAGCAGTTCTTC.

This clonotype appeared a few times. The chain employs TRBV7-2 and TRBJ2-3; 10 bases match TRBD2. CDR1 is SGHTA, CDR2 FQGNSA, per germline. The CDR3 extends over 17 amino acids. V trimming: 3 bases; J trimming: 1 base; junction bases outside the gene matches: 7. CDR3 DNA: TGTGCCAGCAGCTTGGTTAGGCTAGCGGGGGGCACAGATACGCAGTATTTT. It is translated as CASSLVRLAGGTDTQYF.

This clonotype was seen just once. The J gene is TRBJ2-1, the V gene TRBV12-3 or TRBV12-4; no clear D. The V end was cut by 4 bases, the J end by 2 bases, with 12 bases between. This CDR3 region has 15 residues. The CDR3: CASSSTMIPYNEQFF. The CDR3 region has the DNA TGTGCCAGCAGTTCAACTATGATCCCCTACAATGAGCAGTTCTTC.

The CDR3 region has the DNA TGTGCCAGCAGACCCCCGGGACAGGATAAACCGTACTTC. Residues: CASRPPGQDKPYF. The chain is built from TRBV6-2 or TRBV6-3 and TRBJ2-7, with 8 bases matching TRBD1. This CDR3 contains 13 residues. Germline V lookup: CDR1 MNHEY, CDR2 SVGEGT. Losses at the gene ends were 6 bases for V and 12 bases for J; bases not matched to a gene: 13.

As DNA, the CDR3 is TGCAGTGCCACCCCCGACGGGGACCAAGAGACCCAGTACTTC. Amino acids: CSATPDGDQETQYF. The chain links TRBV20-1 to TRBJ2-5, with D possibly TRBD2 on 5 matching bases. The CDR3 is made up of 14 amino acids. The germline gives CDR1 DFQATT, CDR2 SNEGSKA (reference sequence). V was cut by 6 bases and J by 0 bases, with 14 bases left in between.

Only one count was recorded for this clonotype. The chain has TRBV28 and TRBJ2-5, with unresolved D. The end of the DNA is better explained by TRBJ2-1, so the J call may be wrong. The V gene's germline CDR1 is MDHEN and CDR2 SYDVKM. The CDR3 contains 13 residues. CDR3 DNA: TGTGCCAGCAGTGCTCAGCTGTATAATGAGCAGTTCTTC. Its translation: CASSAQLYNEQFF.

This clonotype was seen once. V and J are TRBV3-1 and TRBJ2-5; D remains unclear. The end of the DNA fits TRBJ2-7 better, so the J call may be wrong. The germline V gene has CDR1 LGHDT and CDR2 YNNKEL (reference sequence). There are 13 residues in the CDR3. CDR3 in amino acids: CASSHLGSYEQYF. The CDR3 DNA follows: TGTGCCAGCAGCCATCTGGGCTCCTACGAGCAGTACTTC.

This clonotype was detected a few times. The V and J genes are TRBV7-8 and TRBJ2-5; either TRBD1 or TRBD2 may supply D (5 bases each). There are 14 residues in the CDR3. Germline CDR1 and CDR2: SGHVS and FQNEAQ. V was pared by 7 bases and J by 5 bases, with 17 bases between. The CDR3 spells CASTHLIREETQYF. The CDR3 DNA reads as TGTGCCAGCACCCATCTGATCAGGGAGGAGACCCAGTACTTC.